Reported below is one T cell receptor beta chain. Its antigen is as yet unknown. The sample belongs to a study of T cell responses to AZD1222 COVID-19 vaccine. This CDR3 has 14 amino acids. Germline CDR1 is MDHEN and CDR2 is SYDVKM. V lost 1 base and J 5 bases, leaving 11 bases between the germline ends. Notes on the study in general: It should be noted that donors were predominantly white British and more often female, and clonal diversity was possibly underestimated.

Some clones are missing from TCRdb's copy, which holds only in-frame ones; the method was immunoSEQ multiplex PCR. The sample lists about 110,000 clones; 87% were seen once. The chain combines TRBV28 with TRBJ1-1; D is unresolved. The TCR comes from an adult in good health. The sequencing used peripheral blood, collected on day 0 of AZD1222 vaccination. CDR3 in DNA: TGTGCCAGCAGTTTATACGGGGAAGGGACTGAAGCTTTCTTT. It is translated as CASSLYGEGTEAFF.